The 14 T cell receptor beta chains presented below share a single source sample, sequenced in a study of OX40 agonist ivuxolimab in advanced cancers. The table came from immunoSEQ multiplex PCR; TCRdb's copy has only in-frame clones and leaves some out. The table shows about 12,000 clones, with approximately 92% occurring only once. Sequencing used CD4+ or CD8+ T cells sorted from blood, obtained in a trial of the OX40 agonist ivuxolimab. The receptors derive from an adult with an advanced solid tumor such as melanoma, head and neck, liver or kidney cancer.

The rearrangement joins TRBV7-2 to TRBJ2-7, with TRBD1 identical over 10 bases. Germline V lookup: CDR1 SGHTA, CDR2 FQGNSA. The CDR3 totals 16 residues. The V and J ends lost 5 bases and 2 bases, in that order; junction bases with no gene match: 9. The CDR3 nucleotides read TGTGCCAGCAGCCCGGACAGGGGGGCCAGGGCCTACGAGCAGTACTTC. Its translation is CASSPDRGARAYEQYF. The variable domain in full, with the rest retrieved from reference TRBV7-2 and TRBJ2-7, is GAGVSQSPSNKVTEKGKDVELRCDPISGHTALYWYRQSLGQGLEFLIYFQGNSAPDKSGLPSDRFSAERTGGSVSTLTIQRTQQEDSAVYLCASSPDRGARAYEQYFGPGTRLTVT.

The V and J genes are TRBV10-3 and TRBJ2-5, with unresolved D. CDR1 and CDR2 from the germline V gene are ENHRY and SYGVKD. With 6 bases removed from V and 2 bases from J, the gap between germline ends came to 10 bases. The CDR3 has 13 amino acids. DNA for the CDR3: TGTGCCATCAGATCGGCAGTACAAGAGACCCAGTACTTC. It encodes CAIRSAVQETQYF.

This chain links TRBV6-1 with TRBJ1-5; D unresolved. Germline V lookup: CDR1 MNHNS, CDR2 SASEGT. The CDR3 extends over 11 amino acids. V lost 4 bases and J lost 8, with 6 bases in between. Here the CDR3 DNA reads TGTGCCAGCAGTGGTGGGGAGCCCCAGCATTTT. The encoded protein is CASSGGEPQHF.

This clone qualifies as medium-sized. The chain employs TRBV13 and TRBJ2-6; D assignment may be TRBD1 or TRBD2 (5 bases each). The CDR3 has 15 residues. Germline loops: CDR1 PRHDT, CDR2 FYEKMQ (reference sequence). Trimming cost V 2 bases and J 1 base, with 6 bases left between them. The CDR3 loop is CASSLWGSGANVLTF. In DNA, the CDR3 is TGTGCCAGCAGCTTATGGGGGTCTGGGGCCAACGTCCTGACTTTC. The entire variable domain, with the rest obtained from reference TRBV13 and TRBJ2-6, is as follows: AAGVIQSPRHLIKEKRETATLKCYPIPRHDTVYWYQQGPGQDPQFLISFYEKMQSDKGSIPDRFSAQQFSDYHSELNMSSLELGDSALYFCASSLWGSGANVLTFGAGSRLTVL.

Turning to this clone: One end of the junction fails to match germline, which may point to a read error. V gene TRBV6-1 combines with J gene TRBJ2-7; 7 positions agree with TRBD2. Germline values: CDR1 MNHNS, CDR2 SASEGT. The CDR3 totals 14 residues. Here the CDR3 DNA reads TGTGCCAGCAGCGAAGGGGAGGGACCGGGCGAGCAGTACTTC. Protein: CASSEGEGPGEQYF.

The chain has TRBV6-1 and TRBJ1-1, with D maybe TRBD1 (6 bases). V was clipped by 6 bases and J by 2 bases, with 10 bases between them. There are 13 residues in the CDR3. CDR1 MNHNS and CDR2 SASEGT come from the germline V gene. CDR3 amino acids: CASRRGDNTEAFF. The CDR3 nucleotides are TGTGCCAGCAGGAGGGGGGATAACACTGAAGCTTTCTTT.

CDR3 in amino acids: CASSQEGLARDTQYF. The CDR3 bases are TGCGCCAGCAGCCAAGAGGGACTAGCAAGAGATACGCAGTATTTT. The chain links TRBV4-1 to TRBJ2-3, with 9 positions matching TRBD2. Germline CDR1 reads MGHRA; CDR2 reads YSYEKL. V lost 0 bases to trimming and J lost 5 bases; unmatched junction nucleotides: 3. The CDR3 runs to 15 residues.

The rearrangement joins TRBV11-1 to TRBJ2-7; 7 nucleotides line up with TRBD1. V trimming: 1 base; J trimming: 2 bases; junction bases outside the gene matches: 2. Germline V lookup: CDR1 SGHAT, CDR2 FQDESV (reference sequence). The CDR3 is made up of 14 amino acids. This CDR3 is CASSLVGQAYEQYF. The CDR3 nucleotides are TGTGCCAGCAGCTTAGTCGGACAGGCCTACGAGCAGTACTTC.

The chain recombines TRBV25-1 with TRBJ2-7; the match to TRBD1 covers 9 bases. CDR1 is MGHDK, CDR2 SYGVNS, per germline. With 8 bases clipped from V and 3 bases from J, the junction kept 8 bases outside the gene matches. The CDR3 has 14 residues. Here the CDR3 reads CASRPGQGHYEQYF. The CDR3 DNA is TGTGCCAGCCGCCCGGGACAGGGACACTACGAGCAGTACTTC.

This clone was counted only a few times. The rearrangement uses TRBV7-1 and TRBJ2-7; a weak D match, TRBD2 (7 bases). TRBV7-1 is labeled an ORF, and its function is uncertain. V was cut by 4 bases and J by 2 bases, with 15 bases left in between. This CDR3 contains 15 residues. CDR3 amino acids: CASSLRGARAYEQYF. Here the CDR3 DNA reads TGTGCCAGCAGCTTACGGGGGGCCAGGGCCTACGAGCAGTACTTC.

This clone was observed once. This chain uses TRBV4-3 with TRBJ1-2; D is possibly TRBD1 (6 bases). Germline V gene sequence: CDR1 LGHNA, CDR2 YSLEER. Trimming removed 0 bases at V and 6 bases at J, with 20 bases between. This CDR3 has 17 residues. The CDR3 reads CASSQDHPPRGQNGYTF. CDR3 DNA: TGCGCCAGCAGCCAAGATCACCCTCCCCGGGGGCAGAATGGCTACACCTTC.

The CDR3 is CASRPGSRPGNEQFF. DNA for the CDR3: TGTGCCAGCAGGCCGGGCTCCCGGCCGGGGAATGAGCAGTTCTTC. This chain joins TRBV2 and TRBJ2-1; TRBD2 is a possible D gene (5 bases). With 6 bases removed from V and 7 bases from J, the gap between germline ends came to 19 bases. The CDR3 totals 15 residues. The germline CDR1 and CDR2 sequences are SNHLY and FYNNEI.

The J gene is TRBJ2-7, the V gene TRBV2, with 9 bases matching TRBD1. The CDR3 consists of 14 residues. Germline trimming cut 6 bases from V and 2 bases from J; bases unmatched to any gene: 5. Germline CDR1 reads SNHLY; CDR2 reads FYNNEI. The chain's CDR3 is CASSPWTGAYEQYF. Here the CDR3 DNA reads TGTGCCAGCAGCCCATGGACAGGGGCCTACGAGCAGTACTTC.

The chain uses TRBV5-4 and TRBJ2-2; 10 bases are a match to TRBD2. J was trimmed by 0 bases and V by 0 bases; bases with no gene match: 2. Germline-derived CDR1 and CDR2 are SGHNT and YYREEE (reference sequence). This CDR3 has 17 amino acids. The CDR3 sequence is CASSLGLAGANTGELFF. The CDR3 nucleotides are TGTGCCAGCAGCTTGGGGCTAGCGGGGGCGAACACCGGGGAGCTGTTTTTT.